The 5 T cell receptor beta chains below come from one sample, sequenced in a study of metastatic and nonmetastatic thyroid tumors. MiXCR was used by TCRdb to re-call the PCR reads. The sample lists some 15,000 clones; under 15% were seen once. Each patient came to thyroid surgery without any prior treatment (of any kind). Specimen: tumor tissue. The receptor set was obtained from a female donor with papillary thyroid cancer or a benign thyroid nodule (not recorded which). Some clones in this sample may be carry-over from other donors' samples.

This clone was seen only a few times. The genes are TRBV6-1 and TRBJ2-7; D uncertain. Germline assignment: CDR1 MNHNS and CDR2 SASEGT. The germline V and J ends were trimmed by 5 bases and 0 bases, with 8 bases remaining between them. This CDR3 region has 13 residues. The CDR3 DNA reads TGTGCCAGCAGTCGACATTCCTCCTACGAGCAGTACTTC. Its protein is CASSRHSSYEQYF.

The chain combines TRBV20-1 with TRBJ2-7; D unresolved. This CDR3 has 13 amino acids. The germline gives CDR1 DFQATT, CDR2 SNEGSKA (reference sequence). V lost 1 base to trimming and J lost 2 bases, with 9 bases between them. CDR3 sequence: CSARVRLTYEQYF. The CDR3 DNA follows: TGCAGTGCTAGAGTCAGATTAACCTACGAGCAGTACTTC.

In its sample, this clone was seen a few times. V is TRBV6-4 and J is TRBJ1-6; no reliable D call. Trimming removed 0 bases at V and 7 bases at J, with 7 bases between. The CDR3 consists of 14 residues. Germline V gene sequence: CDR1 MRHNA, CDR2 SNTAGT. The CDR3 reads CASSDSATNSPLHF. The CDR3 DNA is TGTGCCAGCAGTGACTCAGCGACAAATTCACCCCTCCACTTT.

This clone was found many times. The rearrangement links TRBV7-9 to TRBJ2-1, with D possibly matching TRBD2 (7 bases). The CDR3 extends over 12 amino acids. The ends were cut back, 10 bases at V and 12 bases at J, with 19 bases in the middle. CDR1 and CDR2 from the germline V gene are SEHNR and FQNEAQ (reference sequence). As DNA, the CDR3 is TGTGCCACCAAGGGGGGGCGATGGGTGCAGTTCTTC. Residues: CATKGGRWVQFF.

V and J are TRBV28 and TRBJ1-6; D unclear. The length of the CDR3 is 13 residues. Trimming removed 3 bases from V and 9 bases from J, with 9 bases in between. Germline V gene sequence: CDR1 MDHEN, CDR2 SYDVKM. The CDR3 nucleotides read TGTGCCAGCAGTTTGGATCCGGGTTCACCCCTCCACTTT. Protein: CASSLDPGSPLHF.